This record looks at one T cell receptor beta chain sequence and its context. This clonotype occurred many times. Its antigen remains unidentified. No base-level quality is on record; no much larger clone is a single base apart. The sample originates from a study of T cells in Graves' hyperthyroidism and ophthalmopathy (dated by TCRdb to between 2018 and 2021). Looking at the study overall: Peripheral blood was collected at initial diagnosis, before any treatment. To identify distinguishing TCR V-J signatures, a discovery cohort of 90 to 100 patients was used, comprising roughly 45 with Graves' ophthalmopathy and 55 to 65 with stable Graves' hyperthyroidism. Prospective prediction of ophthalmopathy was tested in an independent validation cohort of 18 to 20 hyperthyroidism patients and 17 patients who later progressed to ophthalmopathy. Following sampling, methimazole starting at 30 mg daily was given to hyperthyroidism patients, and high-dose intravenous methylprednisolone was given to ophthalmopathy patients. The paper describes TCR Vbeta CDR3 sequencing of about 140 peripheral blood samples, made up of roughly 45 ophthalmopathy patients, approximately 76 hyperthyroidism patients and roughly 17 progressor patients. Thyroid tissue and blood T-cell repertoires from six Graves' hyperthyroidism patients were also compared in the study. The approximately 95 discovery patients were divided at random into training and test sets in a 7:3 ratio.

Measured from the cysteine to the phenylalanine, the CDR3 is 13 residues long. Just CDR3 DNA is preserved here, 39 bases in frame from base 1. V lost 4 bases and J lost 2 bases; the stretch between them is 9 bases long. Taken from the germline V gene, the CDR1 and CDR2 loops are SGHTA and FQGNSA. Amplification of TCR beta CDR3 regions was carried out from RNA transcripts. A first-round RT-PCR of the TCR CDR3 used the HTBI primer set with the Qiagen OneStep RT-PCR kit. A second multiplex PCR round built the libraries, followed by size selection and purification. The libraries were sequenced on an Illumina HiSeq2000 using paired-end 100 bp reads. On the authors' methods: SOAPnuke was used to process the raw data, removing reads that contained adapters or uncalled bases, had a mean Phred below 15, or lacked an exact match to the constant primer or identifier. High-quality paired reads were merged using COPE v1.2.5, and each unique nucleotide sequence was defined as a clonotype. MiTCR v1.1 was used to align the clonotypes against IMGT TRBV, TRBD and TRBJ reference segments. Only V-J combinations with frequency above 0.0001, covering roughly 99% of repertoires, were analysed. A TCS score was defined as the ratio of F50 (clonal expansion) to E x V (chaos), with BLOSUM62-based TCRdist applied between CDR3 peptides within each V-J. Welch's t-statistics and random forest reduced 450 to 600 V-J features to 13, which were used in a naive Bayes classifier (R e1071). The raw public data were reprocessed by TCRdb itself: fastp quality trimming at Q25, MiXCR clonotype calling, in-frame beta chains only. Each entry merges the rows of one CDR3 protein and shows their most common DNA and genes. What appears here as the V and J calls and clone size reflects TCRdb's work, not the paper's. This sample holds approximately 510,000 distinct CDR3 sequences; more than 20% were observed only once. The top ten clones comprise 26% of the sample.

Overall study results and their limits: Most expanded thyroid clonotypes (frequency above 0.001) were also found in blood, which suggests that blood repertoires may mirror thyroid immune responses. In validation, the model predicted progression to ophthalmopathy with roughly 66% sensitivity and 72.22% specificity, a median of about 6.7 months before onset. A model built on a 13 V-J signature distinguished ophthalmopathy from stable hyperthyroidism, reaching around 88% sensitivity and about 81% specificity in cross-validation and 80%/75% in testing. Sample size was not statistically predetermined, and investigators were not blinded to group allocation.

Stable Graves' hyperthyroidism was defined as the absence of progression to ophthalmopathy over 18 months of follow-up. The hyperthyroidism patients were between 18 and 65 years old and newly diagnosed, with a disease duration of less than 2 months. The study excluded patients with uncontrolled infections, other autoimmune diseases, pregnancy or lactation. Clinical symptoms, serum thyroxine and TRAb, thyroid ultrasound, and orbital computed tomography formed the basis for the diagnoses. PBMCs were separated from 7.5 to 10 ml of fresh peripheral blood using Ficoll-Paque density gradient centrifugation. Trizol reagent was used to extract total RNA, and RNA quality was then checked on an Agilent 2100 Bioanalyzer.

This sequence originates from a man between 18 and 35 years old with Graves' hyperthyroidism. Sequenced sample: blood. The chain employs TRBV7-2 and TRBJ2-7, with the D gene call left open. The DNA sequence reads TGTGCCAGCAGCTCTTTGATAACCTACGAGCAGTACTTC. Its protein is CASSSLITYEQYF.